This entry lists 9 T cell receptor beta chains sequenced from one sample in a study of T cell responses to AZD1222 COVID-19 vaccine. The protocol was immunoSEQ multiplex PCR, while the TCRdb copy is restricted to in-frame clones and leaves out a portion. The sample holds about 150,000 clones, roughly nine tenths seen once. Here the sequenced sample was peripheral blood, taken 28 days after the second AZD1222 dose. These receptors were taken from an adult who received the AZD1222 COVID-19 vaccine.

The chain is built from TRBV3-1 (or the pseudogene TRBV3-2) and TRBJ2-1; the D gene is possibly TRBD2 (6 bases). Germline CDR1 LGHDT, CDR2 YNNKEL (reference sequence). V was pared by 0 bases and J by 12 bases, with 24 bases between. The CDR3 consists of 17 residues. CDR3 nucleotide sequence: TGTGCCAGCAGCCAAGAGAAGAGTGGAGCGGGCACCATCCGGCAGTTCTTC. Its translation: CASSQEKSGAGTIRQFF.

The chain employs TRBV12-3 or TRBV12-4 and TRBJ1-1; D perhaps matches TRBD1 (5 bases). The CDR3 is 13 amino acids. V gave up 5 bases and J gave up 4 bases, with 11 bases separating them. Here the CDR3 reads CASSAWGGTEAFF. The CDR3 nucleotides read TGTGCCAGCAGTGCGTGGGGGGGCACTGAAGCTTTCTTT.

The chain has TRBV6-4 and TRBJ2-1, with TRBD1 matching 9 bases. This CDR3 has 15 amino acids. Germline V CDR1 and CDR2: MRHNA, SNTAGT. With 2 bases clipped from V and 1 base from J, the junction kept 0 bases outside the gene matches. The CDR3 region is CASSDGTGSYNEQFF. The DNA of the CDR3 is TGTGCCAGCAGTGACGGGACAGGGTCCTACAATGAGCAGTTCTTC.

The chain employs TRBV7-6 and TRBJ2-7; TRBD1 is a possible D gene (5 bases). Germline CDR1 is SGHVS and CDR2 is FNYEAQ. CDR3 size: 15 residues. V was shortened by 8 bases and J by 3 bases, with 20 bases between the two germline ends. The chain's CDR3 is CASSREQVPFYEQYF. The DNA of the CDR3 is TGTGCCAGCTCCCGAGAACAGGTACCCTTCTACGAGCAGTACTTC.

CDR3 nucleotide sequence: TGTGCCAGTATAGGGGACGGCGGAACCTATGGCTACACCTTC. Its protein is CASIGDGGTYGYTF. The J gene is TRBJ1-2, the V gene TRBV19; TRBD1 might be the D (5 bases). Trimming left V 7 bases short and J 4 bases short, with 16 bases between. The CDR3 totals 14 residues. Per germline, CDR1 LNHDA and CDR2 SQIVND (reference sequence).

This chain connects TRBV5-4 to TRBJ2-5, with TRBD1 matching over 9 bases. Germline-derived CDR1 and CDR2 are SGHNT and YYREEE (reference sequence). J gave up 4 bases and V 4 bases, and 8 bases lay outside the gene matches. CDR3 length: 15 residues. CDR3 loop: CASSPLGDRAETQYF. In nucleotides, the CDR3 is TGTGCCAGCAGCCCTTTAGGGGACAGGGCAGAGACCCAGTACTTC. Looking up the rest from reference TRBV5-4 and TRBJ2-5 gives the full variable domain: ETGVTQSPTHLIKTRGQQVTLRCSSQSGHNTVSWYQQALGQGPQFIFQYYREEENGRGNFPPRFSGLQFPNYSSELNVNALELDDSALYLCASSPLGDRAETQYFGPGTRLLVL.

V is TRBV10-2 and J is TRBJ2-7; a weak D match, TRBD2 (5 bases). CDR3 length: 14 residues. Trimming stripped 3 bases from V and 3 bases from J, with 12 bases between. Germline-derived CDR1 and CDR2 are WSHSY and SAAADI. The CDR3 DNA sequence: TGCGCCAGCAGTGAAGCGGACCGACGCTACGAGCAGTACTTC. Protein: CASSEADRRYEQYF.

The chain employs TRBV19 and TRBJ1-5; D call uncertain. CDR1 LNHDA and CDR2 SQIVND come from the germline V gene (reference sequence). This CDR3 spans 15 amino acids. Trimming took off 5 bases at V and 4 bases at J, with 15 bases between the two ends. The CDR3, as DNA: TGTGCCAGTAGTTGGGTTGAGCAGTTTAATCAGCCCCAGCATTTT. This sequence encodes CASSWVEQFNQPQHF.

This chain connects TRBV11-3 to TRBJ2-1; TRBD2 is a possible D gene (6 bases). This CDR3 has 14 residues. Trimming removed 0 bases at V and 8 bases at J, with 11 bases between. CDR1 SGHNT and CDR2 YENEEA come from the germline V gene. The DNA for the CDR3 is TGTGCCAGCAGCTTAGATCGGGGGTTAGATGAGCAGTTCTTC. Translating gives CASSLDRGLDEQFF.